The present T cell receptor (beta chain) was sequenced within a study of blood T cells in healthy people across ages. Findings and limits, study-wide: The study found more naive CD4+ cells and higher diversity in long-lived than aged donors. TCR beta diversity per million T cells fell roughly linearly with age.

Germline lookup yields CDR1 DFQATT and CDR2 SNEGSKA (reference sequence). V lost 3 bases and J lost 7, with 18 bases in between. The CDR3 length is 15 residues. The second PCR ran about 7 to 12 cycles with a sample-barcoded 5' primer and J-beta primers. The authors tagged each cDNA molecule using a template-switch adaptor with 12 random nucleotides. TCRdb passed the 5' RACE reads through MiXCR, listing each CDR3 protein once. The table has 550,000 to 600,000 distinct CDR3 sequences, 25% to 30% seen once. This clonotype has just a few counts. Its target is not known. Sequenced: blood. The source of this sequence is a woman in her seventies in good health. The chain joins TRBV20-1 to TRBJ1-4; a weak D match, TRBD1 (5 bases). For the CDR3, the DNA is TGCAGTGCTAGCGCCTACCTCGGGGGAAGTGAAAAACTGTTTTTT. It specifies CSASAYLGGSEKLFF.